The source of this T cell receptor beta chain is a study of human T cells and chemical hapten exposure. Germline V lookup: CDR1 MGHRA, CDR2 YSYEKL. Trimming took 6 bases from V and 7 from J; bases not matched to a gene: 6. The length of the CDR3 is 13 residues. This clonotype has at least ten counts. TCRdb analysed the RACE reads with MiXCR anew, one entry per CDR3 protein. The sample includes 44,000 or so distinct CDR3 sequences, 3% to 4% of them seen just once. The time point here: healthy volunteer bleed at 6 weeks. The starting material, unfractionated whole blood, was used for total RNA extraction.

The chain links TRBV4-1 to TRBJ1-2, with TRBD1 identical over 9 bases. The clonotype comes from a human donor in good health. Some clones in this sample may be carry-over from other donors' samples. Sequencing input: whole blood. The CDR3 coding sequence is TGCGCCAGCAGACTACAGGGGGCGAGTGGCTACACCTTC. The encoded protein is CASRLQGASGYTF.